This T cell receptor (beta chain) was sequenced in a study of long-term antiretroviral therapy in people with HIV. Notes on the study in general: Although diversity increased after ART, it remained lower than in transplant donor controls.

Worth noting for this clone: As yet, its antigen is unknown.

From germline, CDR1 is SGHKS and CDR2 YYEKEE (reference sequence). This CDR3 region has 14 residues. V was pared by 3 bases and J by 3 bases, with 12 bases between. Survey level was the resolution at which the v3.0 immunoSEQ assay ran. Sequencing had a target that covered roughly 40,000-55,000 T-cell genomes per sample. Measured with immunoSEQ multiplex PCR; TCRdb has only the in-frame clones, and not every one. The table shows tens of thousands of clones, with roughly 84% occurring only once. Amounts of about 0.9-11 million cryopreserved PBMC were held in the samples before DNA extraction. The receptor was derived from a man between 45 and 60 years old with HIV. The gene calls are TRBV5-5 and TRBJ1-2, with a possible D match to TRBD1 (6 bases). Sequenced material: unsorted PBMCs, taken 2 years after starting antiretroviral therapy. In nucleotides, the CDR3 is TGTGCCAGCAGCTCGACAGGAGCCCACTATGGCTACACCTTC. The encoded protein is CASSSTGAHYGYTF.